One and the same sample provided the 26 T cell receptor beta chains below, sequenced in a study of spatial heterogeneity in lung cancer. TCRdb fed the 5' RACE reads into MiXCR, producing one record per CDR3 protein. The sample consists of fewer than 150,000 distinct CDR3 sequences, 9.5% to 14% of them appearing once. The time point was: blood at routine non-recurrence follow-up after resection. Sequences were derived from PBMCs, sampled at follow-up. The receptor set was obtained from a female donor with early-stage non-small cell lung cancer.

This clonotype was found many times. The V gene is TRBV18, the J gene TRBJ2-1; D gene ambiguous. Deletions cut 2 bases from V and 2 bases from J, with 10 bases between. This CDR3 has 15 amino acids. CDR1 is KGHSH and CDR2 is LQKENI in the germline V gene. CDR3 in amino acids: CASSPGSQPYNEQFF. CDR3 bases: TGTGCCAGCTCACCAGGTTCTCAGCCCTACAATGAGCAGTTCTTC.

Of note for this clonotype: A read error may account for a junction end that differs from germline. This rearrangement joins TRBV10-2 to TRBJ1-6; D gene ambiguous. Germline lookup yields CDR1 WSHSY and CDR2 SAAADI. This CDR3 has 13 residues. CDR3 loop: CASSEAYSSPLHF. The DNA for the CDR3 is TGCGCCAGCAGTGAAGCCTATAGTTCACCCCTCCACTTT.

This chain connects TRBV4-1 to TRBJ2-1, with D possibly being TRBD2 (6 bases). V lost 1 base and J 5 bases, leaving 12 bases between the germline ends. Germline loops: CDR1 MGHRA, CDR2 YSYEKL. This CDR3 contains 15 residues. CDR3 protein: CASSQAAGRNNEQFF. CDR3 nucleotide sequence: TGCGCCAGCAGCCAAGCTGCGGGACGAAACAATGAGCAGTTCTTC.

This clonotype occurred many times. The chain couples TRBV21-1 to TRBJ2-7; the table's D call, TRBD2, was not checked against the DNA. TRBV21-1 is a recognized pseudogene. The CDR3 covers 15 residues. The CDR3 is CASSKGIGEIYEQYF. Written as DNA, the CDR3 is TGTGCCAGCAGCAAAGGGATTGGGGAGATCTACGAGCAGTACTTC.

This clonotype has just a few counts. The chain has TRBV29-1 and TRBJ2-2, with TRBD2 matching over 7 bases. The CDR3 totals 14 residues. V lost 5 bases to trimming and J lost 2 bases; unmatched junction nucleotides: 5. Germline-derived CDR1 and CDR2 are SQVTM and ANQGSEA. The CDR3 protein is CSVTAGVNTGELFF. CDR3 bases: TGCAGCGTTACCGCGGGAGTAAACACCGGGGAGCTGTTTTTT.

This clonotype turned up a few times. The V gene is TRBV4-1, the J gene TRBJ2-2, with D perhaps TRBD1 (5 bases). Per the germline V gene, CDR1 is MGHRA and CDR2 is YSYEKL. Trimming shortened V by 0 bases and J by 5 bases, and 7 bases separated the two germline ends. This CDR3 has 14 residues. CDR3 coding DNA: TGCGCCAGCAGCCAAGATAGGGGAACCGGGGAGCTGTTTTTT. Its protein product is CASSQDRGTGELFF.

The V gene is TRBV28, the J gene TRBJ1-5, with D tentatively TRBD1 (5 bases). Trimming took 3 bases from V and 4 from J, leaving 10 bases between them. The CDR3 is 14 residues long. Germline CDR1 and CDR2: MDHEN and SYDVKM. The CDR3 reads CASSFGNRNQPQHF. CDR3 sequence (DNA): TGTGCCAGCAGTTTCGGGAACAGGAATCAGCCCCAGCATTTT. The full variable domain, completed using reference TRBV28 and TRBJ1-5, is DVKVTQSSRYLVKRTGEKVFLECVQDMDHENMFWYRQDPGLGLRLIYFSYDVKMKEKGDIPEGYSVSREKKERFSLILESASTNQTSMYLCASSFGNRNQPQHFGDGTRLSIL.

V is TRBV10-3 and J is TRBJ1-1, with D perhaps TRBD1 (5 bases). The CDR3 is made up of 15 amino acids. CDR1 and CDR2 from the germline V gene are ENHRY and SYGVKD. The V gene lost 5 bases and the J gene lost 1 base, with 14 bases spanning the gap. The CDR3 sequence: CAISNQGNRNTEAFF. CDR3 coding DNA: TGTGCCATCAGTAATCAGGGAAACAGGAACACTGAAGCTTTCTTT.

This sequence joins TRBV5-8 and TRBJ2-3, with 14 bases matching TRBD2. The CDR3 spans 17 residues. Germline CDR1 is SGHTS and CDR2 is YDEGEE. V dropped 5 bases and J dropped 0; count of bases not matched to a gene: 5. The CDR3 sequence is CASRRGLAGASTDTQYF. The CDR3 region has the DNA TGTGCCAGCAGGAGGGGACTAGCGGGAGCTAGCACAGATACGCAGTATTTT.

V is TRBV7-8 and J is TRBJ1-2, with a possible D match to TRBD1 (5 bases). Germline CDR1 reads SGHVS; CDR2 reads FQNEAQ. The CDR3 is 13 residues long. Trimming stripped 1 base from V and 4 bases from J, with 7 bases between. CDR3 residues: CASSLGGAYGYTF. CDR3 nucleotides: TGTGCCAGCAGCTTAGGAGGGGCCTATGGCTACACCTTC.

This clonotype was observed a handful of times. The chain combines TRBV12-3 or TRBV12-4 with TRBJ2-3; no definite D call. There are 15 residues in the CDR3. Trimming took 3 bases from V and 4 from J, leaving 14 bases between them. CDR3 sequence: CASSFGGFLSDTQYF. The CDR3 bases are TGTGCCAGCAGTTTCGGCGGATTCCTGTCAGATACGCAGTATTTT.

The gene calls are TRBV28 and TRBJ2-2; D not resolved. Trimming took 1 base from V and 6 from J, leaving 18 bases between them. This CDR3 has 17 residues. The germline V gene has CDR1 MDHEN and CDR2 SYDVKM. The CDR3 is CASSLFARTTGAGELFF. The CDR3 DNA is TGTGCCAGCAGTTTATTTGCACGGACCACCGGCGCCGGGGAGCTGTTTTTT. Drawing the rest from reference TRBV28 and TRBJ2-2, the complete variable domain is DVKVTQSSRYLVKRTGEKVFLECVQDMDHENMFWYRQDPGLGLRLIYFSYDVKMKEKGDIPEGYSVSREKKERFSLILESASTNQTSMYLCASSLFARTTGAGELFFGEGSRLTVL.

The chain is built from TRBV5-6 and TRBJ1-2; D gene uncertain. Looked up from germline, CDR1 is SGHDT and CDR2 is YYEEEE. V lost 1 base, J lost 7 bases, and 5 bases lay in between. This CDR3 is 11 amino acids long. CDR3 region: CASSLHGGYTF. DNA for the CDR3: TGTGCCAGCAGCTTGCACGGTGGCTACACCTTC.

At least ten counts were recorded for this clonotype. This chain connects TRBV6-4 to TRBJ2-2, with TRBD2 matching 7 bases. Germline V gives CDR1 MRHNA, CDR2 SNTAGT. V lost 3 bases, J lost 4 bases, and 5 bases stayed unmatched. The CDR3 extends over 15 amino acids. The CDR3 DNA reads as TGTGCCAGCAGTGAGTCGCCGGGGGGCACCGGGGAGCTGTTTTTT. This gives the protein CASSESPGGTGELFF.

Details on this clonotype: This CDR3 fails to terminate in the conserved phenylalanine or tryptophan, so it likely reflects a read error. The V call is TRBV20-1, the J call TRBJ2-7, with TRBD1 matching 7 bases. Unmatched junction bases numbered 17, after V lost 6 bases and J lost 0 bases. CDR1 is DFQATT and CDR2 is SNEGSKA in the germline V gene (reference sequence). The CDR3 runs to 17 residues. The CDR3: CSAPPNRGTSSSYEQYS. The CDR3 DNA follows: TGCAGTGCACCACCCAACAGGGGCACATCGAGCTCCTACGAGCAGTACTCC.

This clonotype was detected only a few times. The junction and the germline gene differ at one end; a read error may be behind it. The chain's CDR3 is CASSPGYVQYF. The DNA for the CDR3 is TGTGCCAGCTCACCCGGGTACGTGCAGTACTTC. The genes are TRBV18 and TRBJ2-7, with D unresolved. CDR3 length: 11 amino acids. The germline V gene encodes CDR1 KGHSH and CDR2 LQKENI. The full variable domain, in which reference TRBV18 and TRBJ2-7 provide the parts outside the CDR3, is NAGVMQNPRHLVRRRGQEARLRCSPMKGHSHVYWYRQLPEEGLKFMVYLQKENIIDESGMPKERFSAEFPKEGPSILRIQQVVRGDSAAYFCASSPGYVQYFGPGTRLTVT.

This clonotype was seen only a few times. CDR3 DNA sequence: TGTGCCAGCAGAAGACAGGGAGACGGCTACACCTTC. Amino acid sequence: CASRRQGDGYTF. The J gene is TRBJ1-2, the V gene TRBV6-2 or TRBV6-3; 7 bases align to TRBD1. Germline V lookup: CDR1 MNHEY, CDR2 SVGEGT. The CDR3 extends over 12 amino acids. With 6 bases clipped from V and 8 bases from J, the junction kept 6 bases outside the gene matches.

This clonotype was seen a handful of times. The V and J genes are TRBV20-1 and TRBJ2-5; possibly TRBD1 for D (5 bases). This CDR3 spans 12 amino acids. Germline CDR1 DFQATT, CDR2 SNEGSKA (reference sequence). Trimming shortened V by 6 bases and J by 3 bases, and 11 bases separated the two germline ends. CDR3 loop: CSAQGLEETQYF. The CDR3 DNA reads TGCAGTGCGCAGGGTCTAGAAGAGACCCAGTACTTC.

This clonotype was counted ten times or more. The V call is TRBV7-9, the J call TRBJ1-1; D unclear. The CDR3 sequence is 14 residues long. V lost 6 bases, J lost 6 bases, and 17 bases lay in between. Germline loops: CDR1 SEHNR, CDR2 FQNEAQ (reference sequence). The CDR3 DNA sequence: TGTGCCAGCAGGGACCGCCGAGGGCCCTCTGAAGCTTTCTTT. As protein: CASRDRRGPSEAFF. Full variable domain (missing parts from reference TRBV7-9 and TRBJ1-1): DTGVSQNPRHKITKRGQNVTFRCDPISEHNRLYWYRQTLGQGPEFLTYFQNEAQLEKSRLLSDRFSAERPKGSFSTLEIQRTEQGDSAMYLCASRDRRGPSEAFFGQGTRLTVV.

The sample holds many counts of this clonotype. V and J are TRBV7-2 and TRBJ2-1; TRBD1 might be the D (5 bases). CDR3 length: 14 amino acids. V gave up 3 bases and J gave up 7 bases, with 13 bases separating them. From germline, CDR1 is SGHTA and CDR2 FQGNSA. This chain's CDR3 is CASSFTRDSNEQFF. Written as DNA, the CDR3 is TGTGCCAGCAGCTTCACCAGGGATTCAAATGAGCAGTTCTTC.

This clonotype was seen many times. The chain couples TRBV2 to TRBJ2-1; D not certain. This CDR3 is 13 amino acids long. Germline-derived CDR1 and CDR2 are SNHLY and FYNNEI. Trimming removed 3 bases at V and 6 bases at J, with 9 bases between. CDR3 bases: TGTGCCAGCAGTGACGTACAGTCCAATGAGCAGTTCTTC. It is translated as CASSDVQSNEQFF. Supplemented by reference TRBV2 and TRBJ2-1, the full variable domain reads EPEVTQTPSHQVTQMGQEVILRCVPISNHLYFYWYRQILGQKVEFLVSFYNNEISEKSEIFDDQFSVERPDGSNFTLKIRSTKLEDSAMYFCASSDVQSNEQFFGPGTRLTVL.

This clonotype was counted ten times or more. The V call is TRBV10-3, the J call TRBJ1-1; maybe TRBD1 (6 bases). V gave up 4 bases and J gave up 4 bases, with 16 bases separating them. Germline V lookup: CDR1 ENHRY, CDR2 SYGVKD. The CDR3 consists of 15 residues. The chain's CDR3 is CAISVGAPSPTEAFF. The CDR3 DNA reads TGTGCCATCAGTGTGGGGGCGCCTTCCCCCACTGAAGCTTTCTTT.

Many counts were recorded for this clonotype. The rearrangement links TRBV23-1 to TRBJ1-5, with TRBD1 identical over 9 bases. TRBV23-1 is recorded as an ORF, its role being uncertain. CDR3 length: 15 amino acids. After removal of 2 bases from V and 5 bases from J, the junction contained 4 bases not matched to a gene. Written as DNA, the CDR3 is TGCGCCAGCAGTCAAGCCGGGACAGGGTATCAGCCCCAGCATTTT. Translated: CASSQAGTGYQPQHF.

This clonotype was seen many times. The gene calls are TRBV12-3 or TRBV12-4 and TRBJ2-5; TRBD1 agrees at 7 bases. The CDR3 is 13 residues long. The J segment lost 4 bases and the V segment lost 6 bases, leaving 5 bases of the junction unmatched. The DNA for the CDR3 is TGTGCCAGCAGAGTGACAGGGAGAGAGACCCAGTACTTC. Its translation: CASRVTGRETQYF.

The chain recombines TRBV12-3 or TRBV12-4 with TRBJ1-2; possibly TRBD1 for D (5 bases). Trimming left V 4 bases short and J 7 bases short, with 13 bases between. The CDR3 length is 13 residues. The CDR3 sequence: CASSSPGLSGYTF. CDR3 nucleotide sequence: TGTGCCAGCAGTTCCCCAGGGCTCTCTGGCTACACCTTC.

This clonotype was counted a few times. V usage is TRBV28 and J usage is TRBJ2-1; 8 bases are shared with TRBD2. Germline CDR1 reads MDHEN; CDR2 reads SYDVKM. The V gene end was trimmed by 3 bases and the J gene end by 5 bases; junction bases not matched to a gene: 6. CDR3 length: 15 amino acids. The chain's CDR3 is CASSFTGGRDNEQFF. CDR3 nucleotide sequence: TGTGCCAGCAGTTTCACGGGAGGGCGGGACAATGAGCAGTTCTTC.